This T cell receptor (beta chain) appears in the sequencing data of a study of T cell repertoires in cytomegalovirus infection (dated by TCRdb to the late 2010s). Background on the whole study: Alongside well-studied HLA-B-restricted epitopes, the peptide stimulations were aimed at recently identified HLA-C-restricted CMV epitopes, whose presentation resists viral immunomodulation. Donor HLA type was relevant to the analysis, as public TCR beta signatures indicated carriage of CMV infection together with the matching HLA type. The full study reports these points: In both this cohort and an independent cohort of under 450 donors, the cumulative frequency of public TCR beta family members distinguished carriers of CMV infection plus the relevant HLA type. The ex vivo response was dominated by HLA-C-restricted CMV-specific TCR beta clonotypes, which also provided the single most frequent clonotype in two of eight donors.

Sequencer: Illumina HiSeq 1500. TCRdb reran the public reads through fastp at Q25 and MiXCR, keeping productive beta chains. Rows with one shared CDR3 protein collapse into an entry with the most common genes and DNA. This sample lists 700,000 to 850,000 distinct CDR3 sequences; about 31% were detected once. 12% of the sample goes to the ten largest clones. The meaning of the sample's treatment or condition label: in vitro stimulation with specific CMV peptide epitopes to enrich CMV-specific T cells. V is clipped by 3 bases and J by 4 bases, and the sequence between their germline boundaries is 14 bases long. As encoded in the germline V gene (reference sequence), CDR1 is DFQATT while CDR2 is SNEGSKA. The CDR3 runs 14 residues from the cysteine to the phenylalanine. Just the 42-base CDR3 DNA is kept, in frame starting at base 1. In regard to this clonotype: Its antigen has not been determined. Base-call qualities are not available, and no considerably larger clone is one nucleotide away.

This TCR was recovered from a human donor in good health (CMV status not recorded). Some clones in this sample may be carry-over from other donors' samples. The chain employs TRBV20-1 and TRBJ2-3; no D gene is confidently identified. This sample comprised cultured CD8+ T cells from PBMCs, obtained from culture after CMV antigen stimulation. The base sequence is TGCAGTGCTAGCCCCTCCCCCGCTGCAGATACGCAGTATTTT. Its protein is CSASPSPAADTQYF.